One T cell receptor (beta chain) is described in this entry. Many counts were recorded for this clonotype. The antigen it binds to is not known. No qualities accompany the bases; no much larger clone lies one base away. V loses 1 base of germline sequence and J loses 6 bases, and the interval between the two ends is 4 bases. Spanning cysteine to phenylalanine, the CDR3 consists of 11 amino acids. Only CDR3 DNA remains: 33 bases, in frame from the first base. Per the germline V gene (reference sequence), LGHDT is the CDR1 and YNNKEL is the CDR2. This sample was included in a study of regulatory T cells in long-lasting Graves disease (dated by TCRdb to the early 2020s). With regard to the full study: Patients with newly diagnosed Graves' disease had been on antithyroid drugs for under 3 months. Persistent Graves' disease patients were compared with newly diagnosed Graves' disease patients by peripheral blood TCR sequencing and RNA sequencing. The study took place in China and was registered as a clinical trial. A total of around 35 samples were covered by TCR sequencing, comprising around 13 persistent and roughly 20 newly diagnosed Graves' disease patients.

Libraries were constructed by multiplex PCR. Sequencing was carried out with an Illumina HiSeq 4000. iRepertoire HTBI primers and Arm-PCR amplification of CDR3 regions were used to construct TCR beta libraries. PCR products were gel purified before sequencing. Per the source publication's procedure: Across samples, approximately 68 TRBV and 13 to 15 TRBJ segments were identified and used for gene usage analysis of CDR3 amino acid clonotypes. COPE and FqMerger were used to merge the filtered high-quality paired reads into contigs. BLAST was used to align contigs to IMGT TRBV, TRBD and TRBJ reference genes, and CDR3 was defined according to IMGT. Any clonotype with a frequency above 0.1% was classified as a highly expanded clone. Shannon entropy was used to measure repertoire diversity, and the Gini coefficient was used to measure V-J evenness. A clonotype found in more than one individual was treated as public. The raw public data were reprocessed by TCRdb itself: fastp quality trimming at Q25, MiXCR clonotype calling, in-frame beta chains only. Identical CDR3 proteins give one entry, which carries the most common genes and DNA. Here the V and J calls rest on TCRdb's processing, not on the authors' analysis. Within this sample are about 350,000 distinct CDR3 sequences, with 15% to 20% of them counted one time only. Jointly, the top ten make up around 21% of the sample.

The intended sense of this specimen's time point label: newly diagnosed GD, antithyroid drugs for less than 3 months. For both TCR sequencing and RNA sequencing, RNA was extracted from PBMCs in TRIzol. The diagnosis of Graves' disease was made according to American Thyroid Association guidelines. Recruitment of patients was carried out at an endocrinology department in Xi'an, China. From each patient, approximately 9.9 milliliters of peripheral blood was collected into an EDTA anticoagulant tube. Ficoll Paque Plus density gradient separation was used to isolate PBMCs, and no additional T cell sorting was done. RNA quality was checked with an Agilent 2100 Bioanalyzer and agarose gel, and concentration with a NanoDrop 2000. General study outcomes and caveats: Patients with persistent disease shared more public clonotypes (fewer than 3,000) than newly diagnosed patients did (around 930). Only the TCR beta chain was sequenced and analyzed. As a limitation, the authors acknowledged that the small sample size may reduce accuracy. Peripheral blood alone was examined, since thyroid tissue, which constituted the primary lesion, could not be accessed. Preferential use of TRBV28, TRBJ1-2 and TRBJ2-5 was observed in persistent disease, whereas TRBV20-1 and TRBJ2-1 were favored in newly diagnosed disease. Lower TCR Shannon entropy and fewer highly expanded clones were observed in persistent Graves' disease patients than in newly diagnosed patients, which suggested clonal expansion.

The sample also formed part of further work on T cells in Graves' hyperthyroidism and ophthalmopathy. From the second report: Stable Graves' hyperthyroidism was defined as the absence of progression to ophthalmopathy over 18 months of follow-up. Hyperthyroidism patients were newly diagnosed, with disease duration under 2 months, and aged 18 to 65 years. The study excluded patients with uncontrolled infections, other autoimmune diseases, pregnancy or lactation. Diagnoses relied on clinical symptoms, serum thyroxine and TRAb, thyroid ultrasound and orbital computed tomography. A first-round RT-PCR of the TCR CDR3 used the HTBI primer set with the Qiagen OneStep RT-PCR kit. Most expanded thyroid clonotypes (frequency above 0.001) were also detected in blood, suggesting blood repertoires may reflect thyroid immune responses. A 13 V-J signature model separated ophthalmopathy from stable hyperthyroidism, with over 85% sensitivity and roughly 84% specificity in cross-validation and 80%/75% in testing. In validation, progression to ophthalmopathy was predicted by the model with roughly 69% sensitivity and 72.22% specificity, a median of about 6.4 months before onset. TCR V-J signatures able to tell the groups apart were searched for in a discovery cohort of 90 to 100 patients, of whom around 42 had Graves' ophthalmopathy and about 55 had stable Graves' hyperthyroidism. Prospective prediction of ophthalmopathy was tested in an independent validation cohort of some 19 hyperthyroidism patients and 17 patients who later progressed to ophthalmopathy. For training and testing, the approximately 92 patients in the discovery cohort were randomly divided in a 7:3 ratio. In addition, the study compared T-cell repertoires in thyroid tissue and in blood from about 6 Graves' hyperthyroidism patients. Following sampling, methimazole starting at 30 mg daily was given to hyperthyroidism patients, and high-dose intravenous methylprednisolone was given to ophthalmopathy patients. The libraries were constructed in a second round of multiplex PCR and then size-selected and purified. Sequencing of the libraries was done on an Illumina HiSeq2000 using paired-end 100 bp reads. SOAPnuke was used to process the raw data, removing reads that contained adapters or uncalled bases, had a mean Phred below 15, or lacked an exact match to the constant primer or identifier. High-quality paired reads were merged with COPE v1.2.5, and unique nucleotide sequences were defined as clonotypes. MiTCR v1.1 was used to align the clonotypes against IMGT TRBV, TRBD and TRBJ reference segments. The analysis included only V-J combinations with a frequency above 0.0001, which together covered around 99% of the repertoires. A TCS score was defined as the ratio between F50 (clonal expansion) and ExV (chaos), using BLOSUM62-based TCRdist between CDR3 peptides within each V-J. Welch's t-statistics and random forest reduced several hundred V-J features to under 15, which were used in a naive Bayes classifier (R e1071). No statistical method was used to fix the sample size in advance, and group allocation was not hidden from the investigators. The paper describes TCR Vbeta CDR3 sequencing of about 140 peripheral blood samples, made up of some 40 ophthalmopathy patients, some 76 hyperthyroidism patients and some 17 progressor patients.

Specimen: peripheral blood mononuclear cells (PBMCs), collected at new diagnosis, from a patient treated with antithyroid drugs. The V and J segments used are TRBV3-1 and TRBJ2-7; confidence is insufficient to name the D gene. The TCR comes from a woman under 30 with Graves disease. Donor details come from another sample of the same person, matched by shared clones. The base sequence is TGTGCCAGCAGCCAAGTTTCCGAGCAGTACTTC. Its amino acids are CASSQVSEQYF.